A selection of T cell receptor beta chains follows, all from one sample in a study of shared clonotypes between healthy human individuals. Profiled with immunoSEQ multiplex PCR; TCRdb holds only in-frame clones, not every one. The sample contains 550,000 to 700,000 clones, around 73% of which appear only once. Sequencing was carried out using memory CD4+ T cells sorted from blood. The source of these receptors is a woman aged 25 to 45 in good health. Both conserved end residues are part of each CDR3. A D gene is named only where the DNA matches it firmly. Size tells how often a clone was seen (once, few, many) or the class of an expanded clone, and some rows leave it out.

clone size	V gene	D gene	J gene	CDR3 protein	CDR3 DNA
few	TRBV7-6	.	TRBJ2-5	CASSLGPTQETQYF	TGTGCCAGCAGCTTAGGACCGACCCAAGAGACCCAGTACTTC
.	TRBV30	.	TRBJ1-4	CASKTSGIEKLFF	TGTGCCTCAAAGACCAGTGGGATCGAAAAACTGTTTTTT
.	TRBV5-3	TRBD1	TRBJ2-7	CARRAPGTGLEQYF	TGTGCCAGAAGAGCTCCCGGGACAGGGCTCGAGCAGTACTTC
.	TRBV7-2	.	TRBJ1-6	CASSLVPGSDSPLHF	TGTGCCAGCAGCTTAGTCCCGGGGAGCGATTCACCCCTCCACTTT
few	TRBV6-6	.	TRBJ1-4	CASSYFRSVGNEKLFF	TGTGCCAGCAGTTATTTCAGGAGCGTCGGAAATGAAAAACTGTTTTTT
.	TRBV6-5	.	TRBJ1-1	CASSSGTVNTEAFF	TGTGCCAGCAGTTCCGGGACGGTGAACACTGAAGCTTTCTTT
.	TRBV19	.	TRBJ2-7	CASSAQAHYEQYF	TGTGCCAGTAGTGCGCAGGCCCACTACGAGCAGTACTTC
many	TRBV9	TRBD2	TRBJ2-1	CASSVGAGEEQFF	TGTGCCAGCAGCGTAGGGGCGGGAGAGGAGCAGTTCTTC
.	TRBV9	.	TRBJ1-1	CASSVAVYTEAFF	TGTGCCAGCAGCGTAGCAGTTTATACTGAAGCTTTCTTT
.	TRBV7-3	.	TRBJ2-1	CASSRQGGSYNEQFF	TGTGCCAGCAGCCGCCAGGGGGGGTCCTACAATGAGCAGTTCTTC
.	TRBV11-2	.	TRBJ2-2	CASSLDWTGELFF	TGTGCCAGCAGCTTAGATTGGACGGGGGAGCTGTTTTTT
few	TRBV6-1	.	TRBJ1-5	CASQANSNQPQHF	TGTGCCAGCCAGGCGAATAGCAATCAGCCCCAGCATTTT
.	TRBV30	.	TRBJ2-7	CAWSVASDGEQYF	TGTGCCTGGAGTGTAGCATCAGACGGCGAGCAGTACTTC
once	TRBV30	.	TRBJ2-3	CAWSVQGGTDTQYF	TGTGCCTGGAGTGTACAAGGAGGCACAGATACGCAGTATTTT
once	TRBV28	.	TRBJ1-5	CASGTSLNQPQHF	TGTGCCAGCGGAACCAGCCTCAATCAGCCCCAGCATTTT
.	TRBV27	TRBD1	TRBJ1-1	CASSLLPGQGKRTEAFF	TGTGCCAGCAGTTTATTGCCGGGACAGGGGAAGCGGACTGAAGCTTTCTTT
.	TRBV28	TRBD1	TRBJ2-1	CAIHPGTEVDEQFF	TGTGCCATCCACCCCGGGACAGAGGTAGATGAGCAGTTCTTC
.	TRBV19	.	TRBJ1-5	CASKVDSRKQPQHF	TGTGCCAGTAAGGTGGACAGTCGGAAACAGCCCCAGCATTTT
.	TRBV7-2	TRBD2	TRBJ2-3	CASSPGLAESTDTQYF	TGTGCCAGCAGCCCCGGACTAGCGGAAAGCACAGATACGCAGTATTTT
.	TRBV9	.	TRBJ1-2	CASSKTGPPNYGYTF	TGTGCCAGCAGCAAAACGGGGCCTCCTAACTATGGCTACACCTTC
.	TRBV11-3	TRBD2	TRBJ2-1	CASSLGTSGIYNEQFF	TGTGCCAGCAGCTTGGGGACTAGCGGGATTTACAATGAGCAGTTCTTC
few	TRBV5-1	.	TRBJ1-1	CASSLAQGVPQEKAFF	TGCGCCAGCAGCTTGGCACAGGGCGTCCCCCAGGAGAAAGCTTTCTTT
.	TRBV7-3	.	TRBJ1-1	CASSSGANTEAFF	TGTGCCAGCAGCTCGGGGGCAAACACTGAAGCTTTCTTT
.	TRBV14	.	TRBJ1-2	CASSQRIREGYTF	TGTGCCAGCAGCCAAAGAATCAGGGAAGGCTACACCTTC
.	TRBV6-5	TRBD1	TRBJ1-1	CASERQGGTEAFF	TGTGCCAGCGAAAGACAGGGAGGCACTGAAGCTTTCTTT
.	TRBV28	.	TRBJ2-5	CASGPGSPETQYF	TGTGCCAGCGGTCCCGGGAGTCCCGAGACCCAGTACTTC
.	TRBV5-1	.	TRBJ2-1	CASSLGGASYNEQFF	TGCGCCAGCAGCTTGGGAGGAGCCTCCTACAATGAGCAGTTCTTC